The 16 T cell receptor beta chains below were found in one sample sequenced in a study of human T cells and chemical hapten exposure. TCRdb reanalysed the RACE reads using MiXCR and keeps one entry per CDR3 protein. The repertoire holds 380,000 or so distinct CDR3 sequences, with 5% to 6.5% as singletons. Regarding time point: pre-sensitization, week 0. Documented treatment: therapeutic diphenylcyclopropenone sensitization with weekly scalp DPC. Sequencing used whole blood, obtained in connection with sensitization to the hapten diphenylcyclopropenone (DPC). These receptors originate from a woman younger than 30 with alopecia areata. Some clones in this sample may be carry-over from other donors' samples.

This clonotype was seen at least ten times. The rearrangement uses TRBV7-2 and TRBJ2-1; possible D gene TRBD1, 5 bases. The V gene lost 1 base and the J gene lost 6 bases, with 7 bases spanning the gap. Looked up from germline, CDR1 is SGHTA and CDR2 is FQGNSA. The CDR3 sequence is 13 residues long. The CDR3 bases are TGTGCCAGCAGCTTAGGACAGTTCAATGAGCAGTTCTTC. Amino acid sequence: CASSLGQFNEQFF. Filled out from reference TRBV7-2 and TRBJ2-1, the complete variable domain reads GAGVSQSPSNKVTEKGKDVELRCDPISGHTALYWYRQSLGQGLEFLIYFQGNSAPDKSGLPSDRFSAERTGGSVSTLTIQRTQQEDSAVYLCASSLGQFNEQFFGPGTRLTVL.

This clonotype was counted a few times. Here the CDR3 reads CASSPQQGAEKLFF. The CDR3 DNA is TGTGCCAGCAGCCCGCAGCAGGGGGCGGAAAAACTGTTTTTT. This chain uses TRBV7-9 with TRBJ1-4, with 8 bases fitting TRBD1. Germline lookup yields CDR1 SEHNR and CDR2 FQNEAQ (reference sequence). The J segment lost 8 bases and the V segment lost 5 bases, leaving 7 bases of the junction unmatched. This CDR3 is 14 amino acids long.

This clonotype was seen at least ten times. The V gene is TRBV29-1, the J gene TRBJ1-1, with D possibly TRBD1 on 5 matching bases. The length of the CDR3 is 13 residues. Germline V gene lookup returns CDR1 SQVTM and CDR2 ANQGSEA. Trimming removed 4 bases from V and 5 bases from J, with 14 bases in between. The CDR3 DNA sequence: TGCAGCGTTGGAAGGGTGGGGGGAACTGAAGCTTTCTTT. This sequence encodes CSVGRVGGTEAFF.

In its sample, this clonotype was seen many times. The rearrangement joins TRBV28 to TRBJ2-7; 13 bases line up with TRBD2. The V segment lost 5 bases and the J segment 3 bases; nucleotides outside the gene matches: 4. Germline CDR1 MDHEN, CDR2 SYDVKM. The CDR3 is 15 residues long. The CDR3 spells CASSGGTSGDYEQYF. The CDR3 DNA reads TGTGCCAGCAGTGGTGGGACTAGCGGGGACTACGAGCAGTACTTC.

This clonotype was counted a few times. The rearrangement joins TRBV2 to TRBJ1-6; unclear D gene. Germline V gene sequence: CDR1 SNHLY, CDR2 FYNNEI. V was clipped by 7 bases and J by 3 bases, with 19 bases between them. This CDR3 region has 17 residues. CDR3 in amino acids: CASILQRSAIYNSPLHF. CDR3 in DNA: TGTGCCAGCATCCTTCAGCGCTCGGCCATCTATAATTCACCCCTCCACTTT.

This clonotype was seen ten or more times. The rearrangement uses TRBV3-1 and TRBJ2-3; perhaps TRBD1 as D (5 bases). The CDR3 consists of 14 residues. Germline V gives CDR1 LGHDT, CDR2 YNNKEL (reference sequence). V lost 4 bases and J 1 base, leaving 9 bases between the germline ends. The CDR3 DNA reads TGTGCCAGCAGCCGCAGGGCGGGCACAGATACGCAGTATTTT. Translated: CASSRRAGTDTQYF.

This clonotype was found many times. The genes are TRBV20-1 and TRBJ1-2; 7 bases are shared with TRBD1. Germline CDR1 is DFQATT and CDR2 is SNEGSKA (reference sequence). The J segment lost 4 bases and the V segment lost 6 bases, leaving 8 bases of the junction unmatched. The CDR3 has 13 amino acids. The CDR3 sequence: CSAPGTDSYGYTF. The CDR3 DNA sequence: TGCAGTGCGCCCGGGACAGACAGCTATGGCTACACCTTC.

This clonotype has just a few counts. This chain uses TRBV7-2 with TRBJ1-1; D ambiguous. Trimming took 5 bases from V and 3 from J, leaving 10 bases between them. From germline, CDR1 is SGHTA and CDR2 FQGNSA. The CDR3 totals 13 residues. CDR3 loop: CASSPLTYTEAFF. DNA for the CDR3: TGTGCCAGCAGCCCATTGACCTACACTGAAGCTTTCTTT.

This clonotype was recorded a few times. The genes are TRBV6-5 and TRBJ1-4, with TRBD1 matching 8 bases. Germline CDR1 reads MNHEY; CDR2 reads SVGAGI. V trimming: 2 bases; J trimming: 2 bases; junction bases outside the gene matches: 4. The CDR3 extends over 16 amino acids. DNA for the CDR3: TGTGCCAGCAGTTACGAGCAGGGGGCGACTAATGAAAAACTGTTTTTT. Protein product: CASSYEQGATNEKLFF.

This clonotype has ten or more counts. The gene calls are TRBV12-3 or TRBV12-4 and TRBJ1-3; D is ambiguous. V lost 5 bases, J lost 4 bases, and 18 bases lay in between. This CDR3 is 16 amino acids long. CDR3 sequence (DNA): TGTGCCAGCAGTCTCCGGCCGAGGGTAGTCGGAAACACCATATATTTT. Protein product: CASSLRPRVVGNTIYF.

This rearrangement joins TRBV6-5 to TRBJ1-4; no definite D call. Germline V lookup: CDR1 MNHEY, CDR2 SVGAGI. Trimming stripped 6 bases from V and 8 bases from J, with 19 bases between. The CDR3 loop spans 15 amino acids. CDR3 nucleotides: TGTGCCAGCAGACCCGGGCGTTCTGGAGGGGAAAAACTGTTTTTT. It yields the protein CASRPGRSGGEKLFF.

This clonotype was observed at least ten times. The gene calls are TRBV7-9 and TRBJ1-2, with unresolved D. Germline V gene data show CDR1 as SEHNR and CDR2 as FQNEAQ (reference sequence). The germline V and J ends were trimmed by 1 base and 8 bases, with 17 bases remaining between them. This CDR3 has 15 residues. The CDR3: CASSLVIERQGGYTF. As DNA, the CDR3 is TGTGCCAGCAGCTTAGTAATAGAACGACAAGGGGGCTACACCTTC.

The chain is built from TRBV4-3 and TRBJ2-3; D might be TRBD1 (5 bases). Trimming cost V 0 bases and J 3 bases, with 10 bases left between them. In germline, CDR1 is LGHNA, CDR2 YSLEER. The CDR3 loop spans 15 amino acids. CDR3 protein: CASSQDPQGTDTQYF. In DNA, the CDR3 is TGCGCCAGCAGCCAAGATCCGCAGGGTACAGATACGCAGTATTTT.

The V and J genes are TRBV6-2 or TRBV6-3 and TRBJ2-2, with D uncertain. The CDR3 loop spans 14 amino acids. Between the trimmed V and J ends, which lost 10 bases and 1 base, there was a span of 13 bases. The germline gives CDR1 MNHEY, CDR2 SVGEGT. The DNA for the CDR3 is TGTGCCATCCCGGGTGGGGAGAACACCGGGGAGCTGTTTTTT. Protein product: CAIPGGENTGELFF.

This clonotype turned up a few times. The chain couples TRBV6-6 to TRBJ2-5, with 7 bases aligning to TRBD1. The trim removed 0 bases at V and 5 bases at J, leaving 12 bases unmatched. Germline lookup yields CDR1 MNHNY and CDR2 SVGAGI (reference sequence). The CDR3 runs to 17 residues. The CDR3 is CASSYSPYRGGFETQYF. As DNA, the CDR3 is TGTGCCAGCAGTTACTCGCCTTACAGGGGTGGGTTTGAGACCCAGTACTTC.

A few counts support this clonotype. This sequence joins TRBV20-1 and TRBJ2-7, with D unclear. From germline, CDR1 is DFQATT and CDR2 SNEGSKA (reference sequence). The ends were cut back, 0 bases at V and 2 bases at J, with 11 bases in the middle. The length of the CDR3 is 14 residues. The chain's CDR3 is CSARDPDGTYEQYF. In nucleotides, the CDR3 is TGCAGTGCTAGAGATCCGGACGGAACCTACGAGCAGTACTTC.